This TCR beta chain appears in the sequencing data of a study of shared clonotypes between healthy human individuals (dated by TCRdb to about 2020). The study in broad terms: The cohort comprised two women and a few men aged 18 to 49 years. For each donor, CD4 naive and CD4 memory were each run on three plates, CD8 naive on two plates, and CD8 memory on one plate. To estimate repertoire size and how much clonotypes are shared between individuals, the study performed deep sequencing of blood TCR repertoires from a few healthy adults. Per donor, leukapheresis produced somewhere between about 0.8 and 9 billion PBMCs. Different laboratories and diverse techniques were used to prepare libraries and sequence TCR repertoires, to increase sequencing depth and limit assay-specific biases.

Reading from cysteine to phenylalanine, the CDR3 counts 15 amino acids. The kept DNA is CDR3 alone, 45 bases in frame from the first base. In the germline V gene (reference sequence), CDR1 corresponds to SEHNR and CDR2 to FQNEAQ. Trimming accounts for 5 bases at V and 0 bases at J, while the number of junction bases matched to no gene is 4. Using the deep immunoSEQ assay, multiplex PCR amplified TCR CDR3 regions from genomic DNA. Genomic DNA extracted from each cell subset was distributed evenly over all wells of several immunoSEQ 96-well plates, and each plate served as one replicate. For sorted subsets, around 200 ng genomic DNA, equal to about 30,000 T cell genomes, was loaded into each replicate PCR. Purified libraries were measured with a Qubit 3.0 fluorometer, size-checked on a Bioanalyzer 2100, and measured again with the KAPA Library Quantification kit. Every immunoSEQ 96-well plate was sequenced on a separate single-read 150-cycle Illumina NextSeq 550 flow cell. Per the source publication's procedure: Because the immunoSEQ output held only junctional sequences and lacked quality scores, the filtering could not match the filtering applied to full-length reads. Sequences were annotated with PyIR, a Python wrapper for IgBLAST v1.9, using IMGT germline references to assign V/J genes and CDR3. Reads were removed for weak V/J assignments (E-value above 1e-6), missing CDR3, stop codons, out-of-frame junctions, or ambiguous translated residues. V3J clonotypes were defined as sequences sharing an identical inferred V gene, J gene, and CDR3 amino acid sequence. The percentage overlap between two repertoires was calculated by dividing the number of shared unique clonotypes by the size of the smaller repertoire. Repertoire richness was assessed with RTK rarefaction, the Chao1 estimator, and Recon v2.1 estimates of unobserved clonotypes. Generation probabilities for all TCRbeta clonotypes obtained by the gDNA method from a handful of donors were computed using OLGA. Not all clones reach the TCRdb copy of this immuneACCESS table, which keeps in-frame sequences only. Checked studies attribute under half of the gap to unresolved V genes and leave the rest unexplained. That table furnishes V, J and clone size, whereas the DNA furnished D and trimming. Within this sample are a few million clones, with under 95% of them counted one time only. Roughly 0.34% of the sample is taken by the ten largest.

The donors were healthy, HIV-negative adults with no recently reported acute infections or vaccinations. Every donor was a Caucasian adult residing in Nashville, Tennessee, USA. CD4+ T cells were enriched by magnetic negative selection; naive cells were then positively selected on CD45RA, and the negative fraction formed the memory subset. After blood collection by leukapheresis, PBMCs were isolated using Ficoll-Histopaque density gradient centrifugation and then cryopreserved in the vapor phase of liquid nitrogen. Analytical flow cytometry was used to check the purity and quantity of each magnetically sorted T cell population. From each sorted fraction, genomic DNA was isolated and quantified by UV absorbance on a Nanodrop 2000c. This clone was recorded once. Its recognized antigen is unknown. Base qualities are not at hand, and no much larger clone is one base apart. Points the paper makes about the study in general: Estimated clonotype richness was generally larger for naive than for memory subsets. Sampling was restricted to blood, and TCR repertoires in tissues likely differ from the TCR repertoires found in blood. Pairwise subsampling led to the expectation that sequencing depth would affect the degree of clonotype sharing among donors. Sharing across a few donors was observed for approximately 5% of naive CD4, less than 4% of naive CD8, 2% to 2.5% of memory CD4, and about 0.4% of memory CD8 clonotypes. Because the study included only a small number of donors, the genetic and exposure-history diversity represented was limited. Higher generation probabilities were observed for clonotypes shared by all four sorted-subset donors than for non-shared clonotypes. Rarefaction of sorted-subset datasets indicated incomplete sequencing despite the large sequencing depth.

The sequence was collected from a man between 18 and 35 years old in good health. Some clones in this sample may be carry-over from other donors' samples. The rearrangement combines TRBV7-9 with TRBJ2-1; the central 7 bases match TRBD1. The sample was naive CD4+ T cells from PBMCs. The cell subset or site label, as the study defines it: CD45RA+ positively selected. The DNA reads as follows: TGTGCCAGCAGCCCTCGGGACAGCTCCTACAATGAGCAGTTCTTC. The encoded protein is CASSPRDSSYNEQFF.